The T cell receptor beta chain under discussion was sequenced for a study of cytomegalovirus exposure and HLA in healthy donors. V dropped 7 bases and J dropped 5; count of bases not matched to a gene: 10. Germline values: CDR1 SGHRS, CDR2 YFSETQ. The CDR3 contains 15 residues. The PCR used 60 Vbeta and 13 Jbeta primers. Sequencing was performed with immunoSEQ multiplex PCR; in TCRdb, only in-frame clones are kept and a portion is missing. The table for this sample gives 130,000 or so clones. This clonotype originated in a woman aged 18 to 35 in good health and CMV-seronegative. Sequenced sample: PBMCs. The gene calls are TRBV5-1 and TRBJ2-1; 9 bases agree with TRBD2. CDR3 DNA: TGCGCCAGCGGCTCCGGGACTAGCCAAGACAATGAGCAGTTCTTC. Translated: CASGSGTSQDNEQFF.